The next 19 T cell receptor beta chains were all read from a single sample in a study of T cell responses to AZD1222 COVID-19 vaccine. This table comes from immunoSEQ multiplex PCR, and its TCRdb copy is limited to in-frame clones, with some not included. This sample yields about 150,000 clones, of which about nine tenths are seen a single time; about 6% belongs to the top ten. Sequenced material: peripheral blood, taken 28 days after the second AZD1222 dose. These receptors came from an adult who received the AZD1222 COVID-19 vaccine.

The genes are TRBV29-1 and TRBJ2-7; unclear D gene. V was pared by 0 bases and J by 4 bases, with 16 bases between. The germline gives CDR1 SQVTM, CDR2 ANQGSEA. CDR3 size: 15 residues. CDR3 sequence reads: CSVEDSARYGYEQYF. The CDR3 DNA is TGCAGCGTTGAAGATTCTGCCCGTTATGGGTACGAGCAGTACTTC.

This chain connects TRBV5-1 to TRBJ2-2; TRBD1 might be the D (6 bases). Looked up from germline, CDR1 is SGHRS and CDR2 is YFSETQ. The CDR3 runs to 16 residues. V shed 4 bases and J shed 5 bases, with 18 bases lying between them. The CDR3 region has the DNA TGCGCCAGCAGCCCTGCGGGCAGGGGTTCGACCGGGGAGCTGTTTTTT. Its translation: CASSPAGRGSTGELFF.

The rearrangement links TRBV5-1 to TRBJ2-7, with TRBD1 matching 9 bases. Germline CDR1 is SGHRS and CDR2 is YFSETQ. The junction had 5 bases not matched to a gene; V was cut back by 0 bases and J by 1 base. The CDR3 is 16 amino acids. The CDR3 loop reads CASSLVAGTGSYEQYF. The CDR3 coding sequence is TGCGCCAGCAGCTTGGTCGCGGGGACAGGGTCCTACGAGCAGTACTTC.

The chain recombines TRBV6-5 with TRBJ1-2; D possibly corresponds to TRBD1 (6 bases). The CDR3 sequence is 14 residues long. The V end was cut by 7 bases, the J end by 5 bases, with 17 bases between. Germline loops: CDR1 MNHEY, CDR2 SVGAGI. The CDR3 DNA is TGTGCCAGCACTCAAACAGGGATCGGGTATGGCTACACCTTC. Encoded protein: CASTQTGIGYGYTF.

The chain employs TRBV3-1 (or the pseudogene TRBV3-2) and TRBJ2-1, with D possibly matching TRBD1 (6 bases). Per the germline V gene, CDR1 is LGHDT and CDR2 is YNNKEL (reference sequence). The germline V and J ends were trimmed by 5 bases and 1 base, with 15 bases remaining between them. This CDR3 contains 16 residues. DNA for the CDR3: TGTGCCAGCAGCAAAAGGGGGTATGGATCCTACAATGAGCAGTTCTTC. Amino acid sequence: CASSKRGYGSYNEQFF.

The CDR3 DNA reads TGTGCCAGCAGTTATGGGGGCTCCCGGCCCGGGGAGCTGTTTTTT. Protein: CASSYGGSRPGELFF. The V gene is TRBV6-5, the J gene TRBJ2-2, with a weak D call TRBD1 (6 bases). The CDR3 has 15 residues. Germline V gene sequence: CDR1 MNHEY, CDR2 SVGAGI. V dropped 3 bases and J dropped 6 bases, with 14 bases sitting between them.

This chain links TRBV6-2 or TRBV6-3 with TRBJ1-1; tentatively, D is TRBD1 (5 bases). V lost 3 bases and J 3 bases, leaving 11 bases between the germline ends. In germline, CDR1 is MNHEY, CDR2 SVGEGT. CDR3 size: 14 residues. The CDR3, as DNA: TGTGCCAGCAGTTATCAGGGAGGCGACACTGAAGCTTTCTTT. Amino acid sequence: CASSYQGGDTEAFF.

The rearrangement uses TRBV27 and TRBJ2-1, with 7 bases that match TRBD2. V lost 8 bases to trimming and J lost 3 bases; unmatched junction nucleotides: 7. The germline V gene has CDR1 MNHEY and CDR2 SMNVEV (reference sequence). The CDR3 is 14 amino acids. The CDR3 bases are TGTGCCAGCCTCAGGACTAGAAACTACAATGAGCAGTTCTTC. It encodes CASLRTRNYNEQFF.

As DNA, the CDR3 is TGCGCCAGCAGCCAGAATAGCGGGAACCAAGAGACCCAGTACTTC. It codes for CASSQNSGNQETQYF. The chain combines TRBV4-3 with TRBJ2-5, with TRBD2 matching 8 bases. The CDR3 runs 15 residues. Germline trimming cut 3 bases from V and 0 bases from J; bases unmatched to any gene: 3. Germline V lookup: CDR1 LGHNA, CDR2 YSLEER.

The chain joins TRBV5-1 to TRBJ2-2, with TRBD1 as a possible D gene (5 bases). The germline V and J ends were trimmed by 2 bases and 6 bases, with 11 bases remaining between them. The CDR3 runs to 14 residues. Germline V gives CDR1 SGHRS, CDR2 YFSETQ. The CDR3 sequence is CASSLRLGPGELFF. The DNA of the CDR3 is TGCGCCAGCAGCTTAAGGCTGGGGCCCGGGGAGCTGTTTTTT. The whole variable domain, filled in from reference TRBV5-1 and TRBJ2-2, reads KAGVTQTPRYLIKTRGQQVTLSCSPISGHRSVSWYQQTPGQGLQFLFEYFSETQRNKGNFPGRFSGRQFSNSRSEMNVSTLELGDSALYLCASSLRLGPGELFFGEGSRLTVL.

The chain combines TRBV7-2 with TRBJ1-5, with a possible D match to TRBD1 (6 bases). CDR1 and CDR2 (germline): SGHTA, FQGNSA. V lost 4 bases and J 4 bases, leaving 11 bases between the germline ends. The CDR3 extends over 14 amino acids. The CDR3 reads CASSSDGQNQPQHF. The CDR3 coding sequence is TGTGCCAGCAGCTCCGACGGACAGAATCAGCCCCAGCATTTT.

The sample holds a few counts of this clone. The CDR3 region is CASRSGLLYEQYF. The CDR3 DNA is TGTGCCAGCAGGTCCGGACTACTCTACGAGCAGTACTTC. The chain joins TRBV6-5 to TRBJ2-7; a possible D gene is TRBD2 (6 bases). The germline CDR1 and CDR2 sequences are MNHEY and SVGAGI. The V end lost 6 bases, the J end lost 3 bases, and 12 bases lay between the germline ends. The length of the CDR3 is 13 residues.

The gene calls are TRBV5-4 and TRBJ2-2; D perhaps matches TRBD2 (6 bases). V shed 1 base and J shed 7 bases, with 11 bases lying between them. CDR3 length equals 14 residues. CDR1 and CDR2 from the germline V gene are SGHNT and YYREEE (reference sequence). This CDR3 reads CASSLTEGIGELFF. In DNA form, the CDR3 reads TGTGCCAGCAGCTTGACGGAGGGAATCGGGGAGCTGTTTTTT.

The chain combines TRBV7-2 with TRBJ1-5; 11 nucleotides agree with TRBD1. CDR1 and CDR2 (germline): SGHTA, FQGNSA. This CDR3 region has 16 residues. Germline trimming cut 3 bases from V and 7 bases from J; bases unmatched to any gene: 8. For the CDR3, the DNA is TGTGCCAGCAGCTTCGGGGACAGGGGGAGATGGCAGCCCCAGCATTTT. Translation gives CASSFGDRGRWQPQHF.

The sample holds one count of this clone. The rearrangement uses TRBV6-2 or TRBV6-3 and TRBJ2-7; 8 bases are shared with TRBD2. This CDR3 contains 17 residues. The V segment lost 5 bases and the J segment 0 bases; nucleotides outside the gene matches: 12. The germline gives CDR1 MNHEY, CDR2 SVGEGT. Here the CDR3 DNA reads TGTGCCAGCAGTGATTTAGCGGGACGGCAACACTCCTACGAGCAGTACTTC. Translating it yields CASSDLAGRQHSYEQYF.

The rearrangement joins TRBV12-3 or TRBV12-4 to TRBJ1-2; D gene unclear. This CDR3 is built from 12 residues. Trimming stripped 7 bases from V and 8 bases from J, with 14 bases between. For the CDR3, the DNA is TGTGCCAGCATCCTATCTCGGGGAGGCTACACCTTC. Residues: CASILSRGGYTF.

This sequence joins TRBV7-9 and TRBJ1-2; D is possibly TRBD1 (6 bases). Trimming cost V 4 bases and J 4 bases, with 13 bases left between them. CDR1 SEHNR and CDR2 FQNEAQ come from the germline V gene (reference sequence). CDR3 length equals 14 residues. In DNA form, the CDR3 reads TGTGCCAGCAGCTCCCCCCAGGGGCCCTATGGCTACACCTTC. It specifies CASSSPQGPYGYTF.

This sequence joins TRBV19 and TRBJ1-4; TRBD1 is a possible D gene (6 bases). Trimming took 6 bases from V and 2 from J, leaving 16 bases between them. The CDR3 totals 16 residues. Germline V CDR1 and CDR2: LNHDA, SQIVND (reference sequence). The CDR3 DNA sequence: TGTGCCAGTAGGAGGACAGCCAAGGGGACTAATGAAAAACTGTTTTTT. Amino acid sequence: CASRRTAKGTNEKLFF.

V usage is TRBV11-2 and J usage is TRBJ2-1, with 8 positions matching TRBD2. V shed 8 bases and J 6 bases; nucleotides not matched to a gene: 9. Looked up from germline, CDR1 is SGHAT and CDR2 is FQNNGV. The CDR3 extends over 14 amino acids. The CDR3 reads CASVGTSFFNEQFF. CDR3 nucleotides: TGTGCCAGCGTCGGGACTAGTTTCTTCAATGAGCAGTTCTTC.